Presented here are 7 T cell receptor beta chains from one specimen sequenced in a study of T cell changes during pregnancy in multiple sclerosis. Sequencing was performed with immunoSEQ multiplex PCR; in TCRdb, only in-frame clones are kept and a portion is missing. The sample holds approximately 40,000 clones, roughly nine tenths seen once. This material consisted of CD8+ T cells from peripheral blood mononuclear cells, taken in the third trimester of pregnancy. The receptors shown here come from a female donor with multiple sclerosis, enrolled in a pregnancy study.

This clone was recorded only once. V gene TRBV7-8 combines with J gene TRBJ2-7; 8 bases agree with TRBD2. The V gene end was trimmed by 5 bases and the J gene end by 6 bases; junction bases not matched to a gene: 9. Germline-derived CDR1 and CDR2 are SGHVS and FQNEAQ. The CDR3 runs to 14 residues. The CDR3, as DNA: TGTGCCAGCAGCGTAACGGGAGGGCCAATCGAGCAGTACTTC. Its translation is CASSVTGGPIEQYF. The variable domain in full, completed from reference TRBV7-8 and TRBJ2-7, reads GAGVSQSPRYKVAKRGQDVALRCDPISGHVSLFWYQQALGQGPEFLTYFQNEAQLDKSGLPSDRFFAERPEGSVSTLKIQRTQQEDSAVYLCASSVTGGPIEQYFGPGTRLTVT.

The chain links TRBV7-8 to TRBJ2-1; no clear D. V lost 0 bases to trimming and J lost 4 bases, with 10 bases between them. CDR1 is SGHVS and CDR2 is FQNEAQ in the germline V gene. This CDR3 comprises 15 residues. CDR3 amino acids: CASSLALTSYNEQFF. DNA of the CDR3: TGTGCCAGCAGCTTAGCGCTGACTTCGTACAATGAGCAGTTCTTC.

This sequence joins TRBV4-1 and TRBJ2-1; 7 nucleotides agree with TRBD1. Germline V gives CDR1 MGHRA, CDR2 YSYEKL. The junction had 6 bases not matched to a gene; V was cut back by 4 bases and J by 0 bases. The CDR3 has 16 residues. The CDR3 sequence: CASSPSGQASYNEQFF. The CDR3 region has the DNA TGCGCCAGCAGCCCCTCAGGACAGGCCTCCTACAATGAGCAGTTCTTC.

This clone showed up just a few times. At one of its ends the junction is not consistent with the germline gene, which may arise from a read error. The rearrangement joins TRBV19 to TRBJ1-1; a weak D match, TRBD1 (5 bases). CDR3 length: 14 amino acids. Germline values: CDR1 LNHDA, CDR2 SQIVND (reference sequence). CDR3 nucleotides: TGTGCCAGTAGTAGGGCAGGGAGGAACTCTGAAGCTTTCTTT. Translating it yields CASSRAGRNSEAFF. Using reference TRBV19 and TRBJ1-1 for the parts outside the CDR3, the full variable domain is DGGITQSPKYLFRKEGQNVTLSCEQNLNHDAMYWYRQDPGQGLRLIYYSQIVNDFQKGDIAEGYSVSREKKESFPLTVTSAQKNPTAFYLCASSRAGRNSEAFFGQGTRLTVV.

The chain couples TRBV7-2 to TRBJ2-3; 10 bases match TRBD2. With 6 bases clipped from V and 3 bases from J, the junction kept 6 bases outside the gene matches. Per the germline V gene, CDR1 is SGHTA and CDR2 is FQGNSA. The CDR3 has 15 amino acids. CDR3 residues: CASRASGSLTDTQYF. The CDR3 DNA follows: TGTGCCAGCAGGGCTAGCGGGAGTTTGACAGATACGCAGTATTTT.

The chain couples TRBV7-8 to TRBJ2-7; TRBD2 matches at 10 bases. This CDR3 has 15 amino acids. Trimming took 5 bases from V and 3 from J; bases not matched to a gene: 7. Per germline, CDR1 SGHVS and CDR2 FQNEAQ. CDR3 residues: CASSPSGTSDYEQYF. The CDR3 DNA is TGTGCCAGCAGCCCGTCCGGGACTAGCGACTACGAGCAGTACTTC.

The chain employs TRBV7-6 and TRBJ2-7; 7 bases agree with TRBD1. V lost 2 bases and J lost 3; bases outside the gene matches: 1. The CDR3 is made up of 13 amino acids. Germline V gene lookup returns CDR1 SGHVS and CDR2 FNYEAQ. DNA for the CDR3: TGTGCCAGCAGCTTATGGGACAGCTACGAGCAGTACTTC. Protein product: CASSLWDSYEQYF. Complete variable domain (other parts from reference TRBV7-6 and TRBJ2-7): GAGVSQSPRYKVTKRGQDVALRCDPISGHVSLYWYRQALGQGPEFLTYFNYEAQQDKSGLPNDRFSAERPEGSISTLTIQRTEQRDSAMYRCASSLWDSYEQYFGPGTRLTVT.